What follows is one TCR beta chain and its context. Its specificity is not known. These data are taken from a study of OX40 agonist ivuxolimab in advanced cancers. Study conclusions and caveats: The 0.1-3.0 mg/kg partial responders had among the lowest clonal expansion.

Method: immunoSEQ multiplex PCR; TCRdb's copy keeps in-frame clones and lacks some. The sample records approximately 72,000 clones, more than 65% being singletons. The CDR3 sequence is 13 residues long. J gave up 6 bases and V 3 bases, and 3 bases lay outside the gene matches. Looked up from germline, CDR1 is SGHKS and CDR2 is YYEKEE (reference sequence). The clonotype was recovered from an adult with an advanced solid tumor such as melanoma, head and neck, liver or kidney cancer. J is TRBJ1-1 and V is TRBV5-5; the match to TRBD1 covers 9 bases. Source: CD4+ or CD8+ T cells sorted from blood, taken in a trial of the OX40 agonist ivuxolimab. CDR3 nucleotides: TGTGCCAGCAGCTGGGGGACAGGGTCTGAAGCTTTCTTT. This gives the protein CASSWGTGSEAFF. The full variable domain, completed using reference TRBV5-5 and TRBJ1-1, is DAGVTQSPTHLIKTRGQQVTLRCSPISGHKSVSWYQQVLGQGPQFIFQYYEKEERGRGNFPDRFSARQFPNYSSELNVNALLLGDSALYLCASSWGTGSEAFFGQGTRLTVV.